The clone carrying this T cell receptor beta chain has only one observation. The antigen remains undetermined. The data are from a study of Ad26.COV2.S vaccination and SARS-CoV-2 variants. The method was immunoSEQ multiplex PCR; TCRdb's version includes in-frame clones alone and lacks a portion of them. The repertoire holds approximately 400,000 clones, with 92% as singletons. Study-wide findings and caveats: In TCR breadth and depth analyses, total T cell responses may have been underestimated. Post-vaccination spike-specific CD8+ and CD4+ T cell responses reportedly had substantial breadth. It was found that vaccine and placebo recipients had similar non-spike TCR breadth.

The CDR3 length is 12 residues. The germline CDR1 and CDR2 sequences are SGHNT and YYREEE (reference sequence). V was shortened by 4 bases and J by 6 bases, with 10 bases between the two germline ends. The sequence was obtained from a human donor who had recovered from COVID-19. The rearrangement uses TRBV5-4 and TRBJ1-1; D gene unclear. The sample here was peripheral blood, taken after recovery from COVID-19. The CDR3: CASSPASAEAFF. The DNA for the CDR3 is TGTGCCAGCAGCCCCGCCTCGGCTGAAGCTTTCTTT. Supplemented by reference TRBV5-4 and TRBJ1-1, the full variable domain reads ETGVTQSPTHLIKTRGQQVTLRCSSQSGHNTVSWYQQALGQGPQFIFQYYREEENGRGNFPPRFSGLQFPNYSSELNVNALELDDSALYLCASSPASAEAFFGQGTRLTVV.